This T cell receptor (beta chain) came from a study of response to subunit inactivated influenza vaccine. Findings and caveats of the study: New T cells are recruited in small numbers by each seasonal influenza vaccination, according to the authors' suggestion.

A remark on this clonotype: Its specificity is not known.

J lost 10 bases, V lost 5 bases, and 5 bases had no gene match. Germline lookup yields CDR1 SGHTA and CDR2 FQGNSA. The CDR3 runs 14 residues. Each CDR3 protein is one row after TCRdb ran MiXCR on the RT-PCR reads. The sample shows some 640,000 distinct CDR3 sequences, about 15% of them seen only once. V gene TRBV7-2 combines with J gene TRBJ1-4; 12 nucleotides agree with TRBD1. The sample here was PBMCs from blood, taken around 14 days before vaccination. The sequence derives from a man between 45 and 60 years old who received an inactivated influenza vaccine. This CDR3 is CASSPGQGAGKLFF. As DNA, the CDR3 is TGTGCCAGCAGCCCGGGACAGGGGGCAGGAAAACTGTTTTTT. The variable domain in full, with the rest retrieved from reference TRBV7-2 and TRBJ1-4, is GAGVSQSPSNKVTEKGKDVELRCDPISGHTALYWYRQSLGQGLEFLIYFQGNSAPDKSGLPSDRFSAERTGGSVSTLTIQRTQQEDSAVYLCASSPGQGAGKLFFGSGTQLSVL.